This T cell receptor (beta chain) was found in a study of blood T cell repertoires in COVID-19. Study-wide context: Both acute and convalescent COVID-19 samples were obtained from the United States, Italy and Spain. T cells, B-cell-depleted T cells, or PBMCs provided the cDNA or gDNA that served as material.

The authors' processing: Amplified reference gene primers provided the basis for estimating nucleated cell counts. Sequencing was performed with immunoSEQ multiplex PCR; in TCRdb, only in-frame clones are kept and a portion is missing. The V and J calls and the clone size are those of that table, but D and trimming were determined from the DNA. The sample consists of roughly 99,000 clones, 89% of them appearing once. CDR1 and CDR2 (germline): SGDLS, YYNGEE. The CDR3 totals 15 residues. V lost 5 bases, J lost 5 bases, and 18 bases lay in between. The chain has TRBV9 and TRBJ2-3; D might be TRBD2 (5 bases). The TCR originated in a man aged 35 to 55 with active or convalescent COVID-19. Sequencing input: peripheral blood. The CDR3 sequence is CASRLGLTDGDTQYF. CDR3 in DNA: TGTGCCAGCAGGTTAGGACTCACCGACGGAGATACGCAGTATTTT.